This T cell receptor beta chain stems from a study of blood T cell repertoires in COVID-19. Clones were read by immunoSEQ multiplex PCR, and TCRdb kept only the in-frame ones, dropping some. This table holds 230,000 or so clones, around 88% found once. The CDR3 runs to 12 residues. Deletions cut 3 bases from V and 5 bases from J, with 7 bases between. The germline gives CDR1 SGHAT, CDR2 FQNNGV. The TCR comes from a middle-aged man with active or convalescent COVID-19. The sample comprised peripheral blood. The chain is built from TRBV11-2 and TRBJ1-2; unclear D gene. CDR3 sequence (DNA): TGTGCCAGCAGCTTTACAGTGTATGGCTACACCTTC. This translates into CASSFTVYGYTF.